This TCR beta chain stems from a study of CD8 T cells in ankylosing spondylitis. Via MiXCR, TCRdb re-called the 5' RACE reads, giving one row per CDR3 protein. The sample lists a few hundred thousand distinct CDR3 sequences, approximately 10% seen once, with less than 25% in the top ten. Per the germline V gene, CDR1 is SGHRS and CDR2 is YFSETQ. Trimming shortened V by 4 bases and J by 5 bases, and 14 bases separated the two germline ends. The CDR3 spans 14 residues. Study-level results: As reported, disease-linked clones showed significant enrichment in matched ankylosing spondylitis synovial fluid. In reactive arthritis synovial fluid and blood, some motif variants had been reported before. Blood from ankylosing spondylitis patients appeared to carry a characteristic roughly 8-variant TCR beta motif. Clones linked to disease, bearing a CD8+ phenotype, were relatively rare in peripheral blood.

In its sample, this clonotype was seen many times. Its target is unknown. This TCR came from a male donor with ankylosing spondylitis or in good health (not recorded which). The chain has TRBV5-1 and TRBJ2-3, with D perhaps matching TRBD2 (6 bases). Sequenced material: blood, either unsorted or a sorted T cell fraction (not recorded which). The CDR3 region is CASSEASGGDTQYF. The CDR3 region has the DNA TGCGCCAGCAGCGAGGCATCCGGGGGAGATACGCAGTATTTT.